The rows below give T cell receptor beta chains drawn from one sample of a study of blood T cell repertoires in COVID-19. The assay was immunoSEQ multiplex PCR, and TCRdb's table has in-frame clones only and misses some. The data show about 280,000 clones, roughly 90% seen once. Sequenced sample: peripheral blood. The receptors derive from a man aged 18-30 years with active or convalescent COVID-19. CDR3s include the opening cysteine and the closing phenylalanine or tryptophan. Each record gives: D gene, clone size, J gene, V gene, CDR3 DNA, CDR3 protein. A D gene is named only where the DNA matches it firmly. Clone size is stated in some rows and not others, as once, few, many or a class when expanded.

>NA|NA|TRBJ2-2|TRBV7-2
TGTGCCAGCAGCTTAGCGCGTAACACCGGGGAGCTGTTTTTT
CASSLARNTGELFF
>TRBD2|NA|TRBJ2-1|TRBV5-6
TGTGCCAGCAGCTCCGGGACTAGCAATGAGCAGTTCTTC
CASSSGTSNEQFF
>TRBD2|NA|TRBJ2-1|TRBV18
TGTGCCAGCTCACCAAAGGGACTAGCGGGGGTGTACAATGAGCAGTTCTTC
CASSPKGLAGVYNEQFF
>NA|NA|TRBJ2-2|TRBV4-1
TGCGCCAGCAGCCAACTCTTCCCGGGGGGCTCCGGGGAGCTGTTTTTT
CASSQLFPGGSGELFF
>TRBD1|NA|TRBJ1-1|TRBV13
TGTGCCAGCAGCGTAAGCGGGACAGGGGGCCGAGCTTTCTTT
CASSVSGTGGRAFF
>TRBD2|NA|TRBJ2-5|TRBV4-1
TGCGCCAGCAGCCATCTAGCGGGGGGGGGAGAGACCCAGTACTTC
CASSHLAGGGETQYF
>TRBD1|once|TRBJ1-6|TRBV7-3
TGTGCCAGCAGTTCCGGGACAGGGTATAATTCACCCCTCCACTTT
CASSSGTGYNSPLHF
>NA|NA|TRBJ1-4|TRBV6-6
TGTGCCAGTCCCTCACTACCCGGGATTGGGGAAAAACTGTTTTTT
CASPSLPGIGEKLFF
>NA|NA|TRBJ2-3|TRBV29-1
TGCAGCGTTGACGGGGAAATAAGGACAGATACGCAGTATTTT
CSVDGEIRTDTQYF
>TRBD1|NA|TRBJ2-1|TRBV9
TGTGCCAGCAGCGTAGGTGGGACAGGGAGAGACAATGAGCAGTTCTTC
CASSVGGTGRDNEQFF
>NA|NA|TRBJ2-5|TRBV5-6
TGTGCCAGCAGCTACTCGAAAGAGACCCAGTACTTC
CASSYSKETQYF
>NA|NA|TRBJ2-7|TRBV4-1
TGCGCCAGCAGCCGGTTAACAGGATCCGAGCAGTACTTC
CASSRLTGSEQYF
>TRBD2|NA|TRBJ2-5|TRBV19
TGTGCCACCGGGGAGGGGCTACAGTACTTC
CATGEGLQYF
>TRBD1|NA|TRBJ2-3|TRBV27
TGTGCCAGCACCACCCGGGACAGGGGACGCGTATACACAGATACGCAGTATTTT
CASTTRDRGRVYTDTQYF
>TRBD1|NA|TRBJ1-2|TRBV5-1
TGCGCCAGCAGCGGTGGGACAGGGCTTGATGGCTACACCTTC
CASSGGTGLDGYTF
>NA|NA|TRBJ1-2|TRBV6-2/TRBV6-3
TGTGCCAGCGGTTGGTTTAGTGGCTACACCTTC
CASGWFSGYTF
>NA|NA|TRBJ1-1|TRBV5-1
TGCGCCAGCAGCTTGTTGGCAGGGGTGAACACTGAAGCTTTCTTT
CASSLLAGVNTEAFF
>NA|few|TRBJ1-2|TRBV29-1
TGCATCGGTGGCGGGGGGGACTATGGCTACACCTTC
CIGGGGDYGYTF
>NA|NA|TRBJ1-2|TRBV15
TGTGCCACCAGCAGGGAACGACAGACTTCAAAGGGCTACACCTTC
CATSRERQTSKGYTF
>TRBD1|once|TRBJ2-7|TRBV7-9
TGTGCCAGCAGCGGCCGGGACAGGGACTACGAGCAGTACTTC
CASSGRDRDYEQYF
>TRBD1|NA|TRBJ2-7|TRBV9
TGTGCCAGCAGCGTCTCAGGGGGCGTGAACGAGCAGTACTTC
CASSVSGGVNEQYF
>NA|NA|TRBJ2-2|TRBV29-1
TGCAGCGTTGTGGGGGACATCGGGGAGCTGTTTTTT
CSVVGDIGELFF
>NA|few|TRBJ1-6|TRBV18
TGTGCCAGCTCATCTGAGTCGAGCAACTCACCCCTCCACTTT
CASSSESSNSPLHF
>NA|few|TRBJ2-7|TRBV10-3
TGTGCCATCAGTGAGTCCGAGGAGTCCTACGAGCAGTACTTC
CAISESEESYEQYF
>NA|once|TRBJ1-5|TRBV19
TGTGCCAGTAGTATGACAGGATATAGCAATCAGCCCCAGCATTTT
CASSMTGYSNQPQHF
>NA|NA|TRBJ1-2|TRBV7-2
TGTGCCAGCAGCTTAGCCGTCGCGGGGCTATTAGGCTACACCTTC
CASSLAVAGLLGYTF
>TRBD1|NA|TRBJ1-1|TRBV15
TGTGCCACCAGCCGAATCGGGACAGGGACCGCTTTCTTT
CATSRIGTGTAFF
>NA|NA|TRBJ1-5|TRBV6-5
TGTGCCAGCAGTCAGGGGATTAATAGCAATCAGCCCCAGCATTTT
CASSQGINSNQPQHF
>TRBD2|once|TRBJ2-3|TRBV18
TGTGCCAGCTCACGACTAGCGGATAGCACAGATACGCAGTATTTT
CASSRLADSTDTQYF
>TRBD1|NA|TRBJ2-7|TRBV4-3
TGCGCCAGCAGCCAAGTGGAGACAGGGCCCTACGAGCAGTACTTC
CASSQVETGPYEQYF
>TRBD1|NA|TRBJ1-1|TRBV12-3/TRBV12-4
TGTGCCAGCAGGGGACAGGAGAACACTGAAGCTTTCTTT
CASRGQENTEAFF
>NA|NA|TRBJ1-2|TRBV24-1
TGTGCCACCAGTGACCCGGGGTTTGGCTACACCTTC
CATSDPGFGYTF
>TRBD2|NA|TRBJ2-1|TRBV9
TGTGCCAGCAGCGCTCGGGGGGGCTACAATGAGCAGTTCTTC
CASSARGGYNEQFF
>NA|once|TRBJ2-3|TRBV10-3
TGTGCCATCAGTACACATCAGGGGCTCACAGATACGCAGTATTTT
CAISTHQGLTDTQYF
>NA|NA|TRBJ2-7|TRBV7-3
TGTGCCAGCAGCCCCGCGGGGCTGAAGAAGCAGTACTTC
CASSPAGLKKQYF
>NA|NA|TRBJ1-2|TRBV19
TGTGCCAGTAGTTTAGGACAAGGCAGTCGCTATGGCTACACCTTC
CASSLGQGSRYGYTF
>NA|NA|TRBJ1-2|TRBV4-1
TGCGCCAGCAGGGAGGGGACTTCAGGCTACACCTTC
CASREGTSGYTF
>TRBD1|NA|TRBJ2-7|TRBV6-5
TGTGCCAGCACATCAGGGGGCGCGGAATTGTACGAGCAGTACTTC
CASTSGGAELYEQYF
>NA|NA|TRBJ2-1|TRBV27
TGTGCCAGCAGTGCCACAGGGCCCAATGAGCAGTTCTTC
CASSATGPNEQFF
>TRBD1|few|TRBJ2-2|TRBV9
TGTGCCAGCAGCGCTTACAGGGGGCGAAACACCGGGGAGCTGTTTTTT
CASSAYRGRNTGELFF
>TRBD1|NA|TRBJ2-7|TRBV5-1
TGCGCCAGCAGCTTGGACAGGGGGCGGTACGAGCAGTACTTC
CASSLDRGRYEQYF
>TRBD2|NA|TRBJ2-1|TRBV4-1
TGCGCCAGCAGCCAAACGGCGGGGGGGGCCCTCTACAATGAGCAGTTCTTC
CASSQTAGGALYNEQFF
>TRBD2|NA|TRBJ2-1|TRBV7-3
TGTGCCAGCAGCTTACGTAGCGGGGGGGTCAATGAGCAGTTCTTC
CASSLRSGGVNEQFF
>NA|NA|TRBJ2-5|TRBV6-2/TRBV6-3
TGTGCCAGCAGTACCTCCGGGGGAAGGGGCCAAGAGACCCAGTACTTC
CASSTSGGRGQETQYF
>NA|once|TRBJ1-1|TRBV14
TGTGCCAGCAGCGGGGAGTACAACACTGAAGCTTTCTTT
CASSGEYNTEAFF
>NA|NA|TRBJ1-1|TRBV18
TGTGCCAGCTCATCGATTGGAGACACTGAAGCTTTCTTT
CASSSIGDTEAFF